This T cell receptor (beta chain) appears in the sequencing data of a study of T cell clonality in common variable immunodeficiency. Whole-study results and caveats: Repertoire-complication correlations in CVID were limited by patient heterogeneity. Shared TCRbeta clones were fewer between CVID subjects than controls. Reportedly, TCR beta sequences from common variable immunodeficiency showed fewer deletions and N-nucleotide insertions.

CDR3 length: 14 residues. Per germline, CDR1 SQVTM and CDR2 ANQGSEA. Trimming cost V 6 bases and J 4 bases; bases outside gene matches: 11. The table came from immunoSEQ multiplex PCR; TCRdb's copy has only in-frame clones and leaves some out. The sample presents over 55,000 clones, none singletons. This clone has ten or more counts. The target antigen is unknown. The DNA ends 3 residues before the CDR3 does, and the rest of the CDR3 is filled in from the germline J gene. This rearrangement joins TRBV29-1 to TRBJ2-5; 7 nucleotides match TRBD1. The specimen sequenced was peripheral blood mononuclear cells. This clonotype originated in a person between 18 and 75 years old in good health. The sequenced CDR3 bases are TGCAGCGTCGACGGGACAGACCGTATAGAGACC. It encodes CSVDGTDRIET. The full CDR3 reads CSVDGTDRIETQYF. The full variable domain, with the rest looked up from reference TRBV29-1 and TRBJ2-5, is SAVISQKPSRDICQRGTSLTIQCQVDSQVTMMFWYRQQPGQSLTLIATANQGSEATYESGFVIDKFPISRPNLTFSTLTVSNMSPEDSSIYLCSVDGTDRIETQYFGPGTRLLVL.